This TCR beta chain came from a study of T cell responses to AZD1222 COVID-19 vaccine listed by TCRdb under 2021. Study-level background: TCR sequencing covered roughly 230 trial participants: about 210 given two doses of AZD1222 and 26 given two doses of MenACWY control vaccine. Trial participants were enrolled by age into subgroups of 18-55, 56-69 and 70-plus years, and around 140, 26 and 57 TCR-sequenced participants, respectively, were included in these subgroups.

The table lists this clone with a count of one. Its antigen is not yet known. Per-base qualities were not stored, and no clone one base away is much larger. The time point label here, explained by the study, means: about 28 days (+/-7) after the second vaccine dose. Sample treatment or condition, as interpreted from the label and publication: meningococcal conjugate vaccine given as trial control. Samples from vaccinated people were obtained from the UK trials COV001 and COV002, which included a single-blind randomized controlled phase 2/3 trial of AZD1222 (ChAdOx1 nCoV-19) in healthy adults. For TCRbeta chain sequencing, PBMC samples from trial participants were taken at day 0 and at day 28 after the second dose. What the research found in general, with its limitations: Conclusions about previously exposed vaccinees are limited because only 6 or 7 AZD1222 recipients were SARS-CoV-2 seropositive at baseline. The whole spike protein was spanned by vaccine-associated CD4 TCRs, and dominant responses were seen in regions 160-218 and 743-854. The 56-69-year group was small, and its depth increase did not reach significance, likely because of low power. Participants were mostly white British and included more females than males, and it was suggested by the authors that clonal diversity may have been underestimated. Spike-specific TCR breadth and depth rose significantly after two AZD1222 doses compared with day 0 and with MenACWY recipients. Because no samples from the day 14 peak response were available, repertoires could be characterized only after the peak T cell response. Nearly half of unique spike-specific TCRs reportedly recognized epitopes outside regions mutated in the B.1.351 and B.1.1.7 variants.

The CDR3 regions of human TCRbeta chains were analyzed by immunosequencing. In the authors' own workflow: TCRs in the repertoires were compared against a reference library of SARS-CoV-2-specific TCRs that had been generated with the MIRA antigen-specificity platform. Breadth was defined as the fraction of unique TCRs that were SARS-CoV-2-associated. Depth was defined as the fraction of total T cells that were SARS-CoV-2-associated. Using the MIRA data, each spike-specific TCR was assigned both to the spike region to which the TCR was reactive and to a CD4 or CD8 class. Log10-transformed breadth and depth values were compared by one-way ANOVA with Sidak's multiple comparisons tests. In its TCRdb copy, this immuneACCESS table keeps in-frame sequences only and misses some clones. Where compared with another copy, unresolved V genes explain less than half of these, and the others have no known cause. The V and J calls and clone size were taken over from that table, and D and trimming were inferred from the DNA. This sample comprises over 200,000 clones, approximately 94% of them detected only once. Of the sample, over 1.5% falls within the top ten clones.

Sequenced here: peripheral blood, sampled 28 days after the second dose of the MenACWY control vaccine. The TCR sequence derives from an adult who received the MenACWY meningococcal vaccine as a control.

The DNA is TGTGCCAGCATTCGGCAGATGAACACTGAAGCTTTCTTT. The translation is CASIRQMNTEAFF. The chain links TRBV28 with TRBJ1-1, with no confidently assigned D gene. From the germline V gene, CDR1 is MDHEN and CDR2 is SYDVKM. From the cysteine up to the phenylalanine, the CDR3 has a length of 13 residues. The read is trimmed to its CDR3 DNA, 39 bases read in frame from base 1. Relative to germline, V is 7 bases shorter and J is 0 bases shorter, with 9 bases between their ends.